This T cell receptor beta chain was sequenced for a study of blood T cell repertoires in COVID-19. Study summary: The analysed material was cDNA or gDNA that came from T cells, B-cell-depleted T cells, or PBMCs.

Some clones are missing from TCRdb's copy, which holds only in-frame ones; the method was immunoSEQ multiplex PCR. The table includes over 150,000 clones, 80% to 90% detected once. Germline lookup yields CDR1 SGDLS and CDR2 YYNGEE. J was trimmed by 3 bases and V by 2 bases; bases with no gene match: 7. The CDR3 is 15 amino acids. The source of this sequence is a man aged 18 to 30 who had recovered from COVID-19. The sample consisted of peripheral blood. The genes are TRBV9 and TRBJ1-1, with 7 bases identical to TRBD1. CDR3 nucleotide sequence: TGTGCCAGCAGCGTTGTCGAGACAGGGTACACTGAAGCTTTCTTT. Its protein product is CASSVVETGYTEAFF.